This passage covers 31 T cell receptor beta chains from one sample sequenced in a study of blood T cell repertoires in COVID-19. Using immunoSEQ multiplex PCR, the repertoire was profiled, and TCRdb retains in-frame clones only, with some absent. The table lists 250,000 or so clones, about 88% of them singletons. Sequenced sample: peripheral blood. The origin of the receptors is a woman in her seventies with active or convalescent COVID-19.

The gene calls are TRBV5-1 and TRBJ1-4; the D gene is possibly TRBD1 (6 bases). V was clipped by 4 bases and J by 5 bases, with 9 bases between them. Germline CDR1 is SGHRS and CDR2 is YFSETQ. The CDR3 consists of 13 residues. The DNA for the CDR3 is TGCGCCAGCAGCCCAGGGGTAAATGAAAAACTGTTTTTT. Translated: CASSPGVNEKLFF.

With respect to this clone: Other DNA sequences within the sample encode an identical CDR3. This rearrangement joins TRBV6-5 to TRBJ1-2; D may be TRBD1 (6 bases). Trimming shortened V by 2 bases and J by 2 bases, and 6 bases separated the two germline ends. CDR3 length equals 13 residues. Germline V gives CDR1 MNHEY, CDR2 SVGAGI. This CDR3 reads CASSYGQNYGYTF. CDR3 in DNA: TGTGCCAGCAGTTACGGACAGAACTATGGCTACACCTTC.

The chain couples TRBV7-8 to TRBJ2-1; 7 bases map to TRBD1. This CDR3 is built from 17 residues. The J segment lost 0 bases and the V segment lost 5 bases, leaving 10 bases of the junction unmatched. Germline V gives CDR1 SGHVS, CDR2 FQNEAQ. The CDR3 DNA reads TGTGCCAGCAGCCGGGACAGAACTTCGAGCTCCTACAATGAGCAGTTCTTC. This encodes CASSRDRTSSSYNEQFF.

CDR3 DNA: TGTGCCAGCAGCCCTACCCGACAGGGAATCTCTGGGGCCAACGTCCTGACTTTC. Translation gives CASSPTRQGISGANVLTF. This chain links TRBV7-2 with TRBJ2-6, with 7 bases fitting TRBD1. CDR3 length equals 18 residues. Unmatched junction bases numbered 10, after V lost 5 bases and J lost 0 bases. Looked up from germline, CDR1 is SGHTA and CDR2 is FQGNSA.

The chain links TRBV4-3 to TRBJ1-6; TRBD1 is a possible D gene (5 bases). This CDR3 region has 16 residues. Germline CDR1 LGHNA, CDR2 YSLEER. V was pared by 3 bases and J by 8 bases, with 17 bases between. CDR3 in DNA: TGCGCCAGCAGCCACCCCGGTGGGACTTCACATTCACCCCTCCACTTT. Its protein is CASSHPGGTSHSPLHF.

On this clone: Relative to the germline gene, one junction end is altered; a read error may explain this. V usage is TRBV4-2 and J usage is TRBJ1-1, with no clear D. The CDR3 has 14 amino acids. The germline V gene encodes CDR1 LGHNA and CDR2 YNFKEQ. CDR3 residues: CASTQPPGFTEAFF. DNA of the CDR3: TGTGCCAGCACCCAACCCCCGGGGTTCACTGAAGCTTTCTTT.

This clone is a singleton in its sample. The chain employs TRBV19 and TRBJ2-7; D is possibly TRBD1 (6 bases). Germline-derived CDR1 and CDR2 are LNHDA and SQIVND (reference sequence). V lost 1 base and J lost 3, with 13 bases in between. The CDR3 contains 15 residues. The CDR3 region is CASSIVPGEHYEQYF. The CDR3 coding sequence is TGTGCCAGTAGTATAGTGCCAGGGGAACACTACGAGCAGTACTTC.

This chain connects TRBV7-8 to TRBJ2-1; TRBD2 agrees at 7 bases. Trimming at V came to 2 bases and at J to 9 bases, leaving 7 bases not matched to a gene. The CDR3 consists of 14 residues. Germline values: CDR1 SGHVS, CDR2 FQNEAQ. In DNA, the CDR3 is TGTGCCAGCAGCTTACGGCGGGGGTCCGGTGAGCAGTTCTTC. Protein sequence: CASSLRRGSGEQFF.

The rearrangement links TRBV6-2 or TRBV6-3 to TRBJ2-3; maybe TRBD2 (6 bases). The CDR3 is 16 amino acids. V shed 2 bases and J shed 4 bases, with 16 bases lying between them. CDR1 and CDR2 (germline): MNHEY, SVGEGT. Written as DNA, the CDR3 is TGTGCCAGCAGTTACAATCTTCCTTCGGGGGCAGATACGCAGTATTTT. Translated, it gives CASSYNLPSGADTQYF.

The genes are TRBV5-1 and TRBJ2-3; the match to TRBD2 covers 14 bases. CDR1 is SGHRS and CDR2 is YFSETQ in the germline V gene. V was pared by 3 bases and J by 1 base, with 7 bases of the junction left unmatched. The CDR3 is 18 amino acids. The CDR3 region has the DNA TGCGCCAGCAGCTCCCAGGGACTAGCGGGGGTTCGCACAGATACGCAGTATTTT. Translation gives CASSSQGLAGVRTDTQYF.

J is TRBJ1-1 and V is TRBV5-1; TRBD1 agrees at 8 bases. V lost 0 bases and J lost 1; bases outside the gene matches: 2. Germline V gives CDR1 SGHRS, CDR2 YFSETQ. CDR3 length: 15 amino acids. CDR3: CASSLGTGKNTEAFF. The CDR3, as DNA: TGCGCCAGCAGCTTGGGGACAGGGAAGAACACTGAAGCTTTCTTT.

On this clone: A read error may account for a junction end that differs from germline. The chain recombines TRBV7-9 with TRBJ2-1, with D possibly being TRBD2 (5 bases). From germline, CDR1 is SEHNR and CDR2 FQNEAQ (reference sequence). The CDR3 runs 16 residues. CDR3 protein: CASSLIGILGYNEQFF. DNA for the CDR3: TGTGCCAGCAGCCTTATCGGGATATTGGGGTACAACGAGCAGTTCTTC.

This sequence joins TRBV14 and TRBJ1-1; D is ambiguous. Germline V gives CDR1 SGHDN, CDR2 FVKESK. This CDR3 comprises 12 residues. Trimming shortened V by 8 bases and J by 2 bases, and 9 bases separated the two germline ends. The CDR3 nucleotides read TGTGCCAGCCGCGCGATTAACACTGAAGCTTTCTTT. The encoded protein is CASRAINTEAFF.

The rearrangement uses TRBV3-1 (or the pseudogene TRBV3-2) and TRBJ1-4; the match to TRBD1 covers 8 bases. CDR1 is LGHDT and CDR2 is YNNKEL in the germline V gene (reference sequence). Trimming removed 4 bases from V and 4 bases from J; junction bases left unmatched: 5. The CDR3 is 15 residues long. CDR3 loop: CASSRGQGLNEKLFF. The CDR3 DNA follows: TGTGCCAGCAGCCGAGGACAGGGACTTAATGAAAAACTGTTTTTT.

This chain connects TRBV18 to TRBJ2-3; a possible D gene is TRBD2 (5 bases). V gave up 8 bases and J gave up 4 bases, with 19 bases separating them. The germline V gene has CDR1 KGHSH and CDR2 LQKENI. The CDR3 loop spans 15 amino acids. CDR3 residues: CASGLRERFSDTQYF. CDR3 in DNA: TGTGCCAGCGGCCTCCGGGAAAGGTTTTCAGATACGCAGTATTTT.

The CDR3: CASSLDPGGRSPLHF. CDR3 in DNA: TGCGCCAGCAGCTTGGACCCAGGGGGCAGATCACCCCTCCACTTT. The V call is TRBV5-1, the J call TRBJ1-6, with 8 nucleotides matching TRBD1. Germline V gene data show CDR1 as SGHRS and CDR2 as YFSETQ. This CDR3 has 15 residues. V lost 0 bases to trimming and J lost 10 bases; unmatched junction nucleotides: 6.

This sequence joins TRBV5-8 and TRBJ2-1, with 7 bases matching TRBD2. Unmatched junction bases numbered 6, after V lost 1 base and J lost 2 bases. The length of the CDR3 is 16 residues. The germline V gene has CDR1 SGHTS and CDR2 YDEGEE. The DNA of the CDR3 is TGTGCCAGCAGCTTGTGGACTAGAAGGGCCTACAATGAGCAGTTCTTC. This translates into CASSLWTRRAYNEQFF. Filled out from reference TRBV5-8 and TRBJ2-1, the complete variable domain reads EAGVTQSPTHLIKTRGQQATLRCSPISGHTSVYWYQQALGLGLQFLLWYDEGEERNRGNFPPRFSGRQFPNYSSELNVNALELEDSALYLCASSLWTRRAYNEQFFGPGTRLTVL.

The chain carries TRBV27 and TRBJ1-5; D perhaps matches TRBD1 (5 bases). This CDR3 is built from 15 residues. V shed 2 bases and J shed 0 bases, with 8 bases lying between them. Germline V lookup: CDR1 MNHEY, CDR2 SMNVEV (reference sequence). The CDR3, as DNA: TGTGCCAGCAGTTTAGCAGGGATTAGCAATCAGCCCCAGCATTTT. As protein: CASSLAGISNQPQHF.

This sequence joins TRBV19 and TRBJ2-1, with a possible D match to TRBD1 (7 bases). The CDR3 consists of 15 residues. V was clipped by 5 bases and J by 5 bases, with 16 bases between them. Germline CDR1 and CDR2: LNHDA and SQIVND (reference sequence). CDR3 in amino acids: CASSAAGQLDNEQFF. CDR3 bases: TGTGCCAGTAGTGCCGCGGGACAGCTCGACAATGAGCAGTTCTTC.

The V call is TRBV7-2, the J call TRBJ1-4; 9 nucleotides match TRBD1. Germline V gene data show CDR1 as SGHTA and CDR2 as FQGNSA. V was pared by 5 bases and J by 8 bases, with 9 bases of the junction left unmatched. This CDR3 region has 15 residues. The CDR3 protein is CASSGETGGGEKLFF. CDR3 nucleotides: TGTGCCAGCAGCGGGGAGACAGGGGGAGGGGAAAAACTGTTTTTT.

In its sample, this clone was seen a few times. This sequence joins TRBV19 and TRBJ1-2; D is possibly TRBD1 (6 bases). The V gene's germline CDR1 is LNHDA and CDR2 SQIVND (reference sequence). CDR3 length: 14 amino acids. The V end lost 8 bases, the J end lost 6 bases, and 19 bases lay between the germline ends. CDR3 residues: CASLDGQGGDGYTF. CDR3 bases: TGTGCCAGTCTAGACGGACAAGGGGGTGATGGCTACACCTTC.

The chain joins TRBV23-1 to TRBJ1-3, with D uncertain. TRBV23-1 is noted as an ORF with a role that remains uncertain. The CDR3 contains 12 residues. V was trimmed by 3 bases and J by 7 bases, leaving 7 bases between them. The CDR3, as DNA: TGCGCCAGCAGTCAGCGGTTTAACACCATATATTTT. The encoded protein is CASSQRFNTIYF.

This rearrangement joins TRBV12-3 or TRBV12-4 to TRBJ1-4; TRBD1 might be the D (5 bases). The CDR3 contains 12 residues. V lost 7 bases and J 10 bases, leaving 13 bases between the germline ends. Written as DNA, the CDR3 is TGTGCCAGCAACATAGATAGGGGAAAACTGTTTTTT. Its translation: CASNIDRGKLFF.

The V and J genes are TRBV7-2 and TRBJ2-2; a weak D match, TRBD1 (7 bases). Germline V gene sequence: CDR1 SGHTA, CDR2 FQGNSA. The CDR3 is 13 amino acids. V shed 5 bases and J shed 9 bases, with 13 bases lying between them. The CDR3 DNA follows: TGTGCCAGCAGCCCCGGAGGGGGCAGGGAGCTGTTTTTT. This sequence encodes CASSPGGGRELFF.

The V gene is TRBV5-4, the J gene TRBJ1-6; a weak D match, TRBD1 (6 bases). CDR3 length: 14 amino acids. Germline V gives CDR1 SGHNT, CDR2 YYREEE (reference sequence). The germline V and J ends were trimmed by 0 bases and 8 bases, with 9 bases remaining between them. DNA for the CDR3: TGTGCCAGCAGCTTGGACAGGGTTGATTCACCCCTCCACTTT. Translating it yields CASSLDRVDSPLHF.

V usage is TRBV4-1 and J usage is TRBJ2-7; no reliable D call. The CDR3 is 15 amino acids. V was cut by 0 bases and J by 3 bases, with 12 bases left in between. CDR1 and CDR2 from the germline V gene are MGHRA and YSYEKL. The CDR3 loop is CASSQDPPIFYEQYF. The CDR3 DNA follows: TGCGCCAGCAGCCAAGATCCCCCCATTTTCTACGAGCAGTACTTC.

CDR3 in DNA: TGTGCCAGCAGTATAATCGGGACAGGGGGAAATGAGCAGTTCTTC. Amino acids: CASSIIGTGGNEQFF. The rearrangement joins TRBV27 to TRBJ2-1; 11 bases map to TRBD1. The CDR3 totals 15 residues. Germline V lookup: CDR1 MNHEY, CDR2 SMNVEV (reference sequence). V lost 5 bases and J lost 7; bases outside the gene matches: 7.

The CDR3 DNA reads TGTGCCAGCAGAGGGACAGTAGCCACTAATGAAAAACTGTTTTTT. Translating gives CASRGTVATNEKLFF. The V call is TRBV2, the J call TRBJ1-4, with TRBD1 identical over 7 bases. V shed 6 bases, J shed 2 bases, and the junction held 6 bases outside the gene matches. CDR1 and CDR2 (germline): SNHLY, FYNNEI. This CDR3 contains 15 residues.

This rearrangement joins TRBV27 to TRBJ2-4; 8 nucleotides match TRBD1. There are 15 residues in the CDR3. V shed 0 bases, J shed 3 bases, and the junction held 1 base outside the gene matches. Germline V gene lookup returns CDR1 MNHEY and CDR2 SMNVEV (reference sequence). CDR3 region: CASSLSGTGKNIQYF. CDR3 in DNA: TGTGCCAGCAGTTTATCGGGGACAGGCAAAAACATTCAGTACTTC.

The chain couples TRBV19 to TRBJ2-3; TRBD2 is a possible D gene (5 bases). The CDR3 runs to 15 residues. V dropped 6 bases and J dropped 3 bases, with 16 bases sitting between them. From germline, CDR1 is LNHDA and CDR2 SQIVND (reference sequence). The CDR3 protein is CASRVRGKRTDTQYF. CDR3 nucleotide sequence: TGTGCCAGTAGGGTAAGAGGGAAAAGGACAGATACGCAGTATTTT.

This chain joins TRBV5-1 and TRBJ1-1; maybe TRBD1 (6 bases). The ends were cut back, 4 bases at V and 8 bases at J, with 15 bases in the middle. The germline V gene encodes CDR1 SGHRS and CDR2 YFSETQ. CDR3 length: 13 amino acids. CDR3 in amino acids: CASSLKTGTEAFF. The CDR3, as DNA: TGCGCCAGCAGCCTAAAAACCGGGACAGAAGCTTTCTTT.